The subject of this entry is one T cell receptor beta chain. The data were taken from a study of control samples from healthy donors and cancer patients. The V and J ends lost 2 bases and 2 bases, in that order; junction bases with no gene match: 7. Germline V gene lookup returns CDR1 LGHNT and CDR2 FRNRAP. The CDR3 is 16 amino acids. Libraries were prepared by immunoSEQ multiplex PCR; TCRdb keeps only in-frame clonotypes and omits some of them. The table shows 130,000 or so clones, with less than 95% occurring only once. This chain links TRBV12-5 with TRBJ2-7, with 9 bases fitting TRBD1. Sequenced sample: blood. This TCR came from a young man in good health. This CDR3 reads CASGLSGTGPTYEQYF. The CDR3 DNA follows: TGTGCTAGTGGTTTGTCCGGGACAGGGCCAACCTACGAGCAGTACTTC.